Below, 18 T cell receptor beta chains from the same sample are listed, as sequenced in a study of T-cell memory formation after mild COVID-19. Each CDR3 protein is one row after TCRdb ran MiXCR on the 5' RACE reads. The sample consists of 180,000 or so distinct CDR3 sequences, around a tenth of them appearing once. Material: PBMCs or a T cell subset sorted from them (not recorded which). Receptor source: a man younger than 30 who had mild COVID-19 (a few samples of this study predate the infection). Cell type and time point are not known.

This clonotype has a count of ten or more. The chain recombines TRBV12-3 or TRBV12-4 with TRBJ2-3; D not certain. The CDR3 totals 12 residues. Trimming cost V 7 bases and J 2 bases, with 7 bases left between them. The DNA of the CDR3 is TGTGCCAGCACAACCCTCACAGATACGCAGTATTTT. Its protein product is CASTTLTDTQYF.

There are many counts of this clonotype. This chain uses TRBV5-8 with TRBJ1-2; possibly TRBD1 for D (5 bases). The CDR3 sequence is 13 residues long. V was pared by 4 bases and J by 4 bases, with 11 bases between. Germline CDR1 reads SGHTS; CDR2 reads YDEGEE. As DNA, the CDR3 is TGTGCCAGCAGCGGGGACGTCGGCTATGGCTACACCTTC. This encodes CASSGDVGYGYTF.

V is TRBV10-2 and J is TRBJ2-5; no firm D call. The CDR3 has 11 amino acids. The V gene's germline CDR1 is WSHSY and CDR2 SAAADI. V lost 7 bases to trimming and J lost 2 bases, with 5 bases between them. The CDR3 region is CASKVQETQYF. The DNA of the CDR3 is TGCGCCAGCAAAGTGCAAGAGACCCAGTACTTC.

In this sample, this clonotype turned up many times. This chain connects TRBV10-3 to TRBJ2-3; D may be TRBD2 (6 bases). Germline V lookup: CDR1 ENHRY, CDR2 SYGVKD. V lost 0 bases and J 3 bases, leaving 7 bases between the germline ends. The CDR3 has 14 amino acids. DNA for the CDR3: TGTGCCATCAGTGAGTCCGGGGGAACAGATACGCAGTATTTT. Protein product: CAISESGGTDTQYF.

This clonotype was counted ten times or more. The chain has TRBV7-2 and TRBJ2-7; D ambiguous. CDR3 size: 12 residues. V lost 4 bases to trimming and J lost 3 bases, with 7 bases between them. Germline lookup yields CDR1 SGHTA and CDR2 FQGNSA. CDR3 nucleotides: TGTGCCAGCAGCTGGCGAGACTACGAGCAGTACTTC. Its translation is CASSWRDYEQYF.

The V call is TRBV7-2, the J call TRBJ1-3, with TRBD1 as a possible D gene (6 bases). The CDR3 totals 18 residues. Germline V gives CDR1 SGHTA, CDR2 FQGNSA. Trimming left V 4 bases short and J 0 bases short, with 19 bases between. CDR3 sequence: CASSSHAGGPRSGNTIYF. The DNA for the CDR3 is TGTGCCAGCAGCTCTCACGCCGGGGGGCCCCGCTCTGGAAACACCATATATTTT.

A few counts support this clonotype. The CDR3 loop is CASSWDRPLTDTQYF. The CDR3 DNA is TGCGCCAGCAGCTGGGACAGGCCCCTCACAGATACGCAGTATTTT. This chain links TRBV5-1 with TRBJ2-3; 8 nucleotides line up with TRBD1. After removal of 3 bases from V and 2 bases from J, the junction contained 5 bases not matched to a gene. The CDR3 runs 15 residues. Germline CDR1 reads SGHRS; CDR2 reads YFSETQ.

This clonotype was picked up a small number of times. The rearrangement joins TRBV6-2 or TRBV6-3 to TRBJ1-5, with D unresolved. This CDR3 region has 15 residues. Trimming pared 5 bases from V and 2 bases from J, leaving 13 bases between. Germline loops: CDR1 MNHEY, CDR2 SVGEGT. CDR3 bases: TGTGCCAGCAGTCCCTCGGGGAAGGGCAATCAGCCCCAGCATTTT. Its protein is CASSPSGKGNQPQHF.

The table lists this clonotype with a few counts. This chain joins TRBV6-5 and TRBJ2-7; 10 positions match TRBD1. The CDR3 extends over 15 amino acids. From germline, CDR1 is MNHEY and CDR2 SVGAGI. V was clipped by 5 bases and J by 4 bases; unmatched bases: 8. The CDR3 DNA reads TGTGCCAGCAGTAGATGGACAGGGGGTACGTACGAGCAGTACTTC. It specifies CASSRWTGGTYEQYF.

The chain has TRBV6-4 and TRBJ2-2; no definite D call. Trimming took off 2 bases at V and 6 bases at J, with 10 bases between the two ends. The germline V gene has CDR1 MRHNA and CDR2 SNTAGT. The CDR3 runs to 14 residues. The CDR3: CASSDRSAAGELFF. The CDR3 DNA sequence: TGTGCCAGCAGTGACAGGTCGGCTGCCGGGGAGCTGTTTTTT.

This clonotype was picked up many times. The chain is built from TRBV29-1 and TRBJ2-3; 7 positions agree with TRBD1. V gave up 6 bases and J gave up 4 bases; unmatched junction bases: 7. The CDR3 covers 13 residues. The germline CDR1 and CDR2 sequences are SQVTM and ANQGSEA. CDR3 DNA: TGCAGCGTCAAGAACCAGGGGGCAGATACGCAGTATTTT. Translating gives CSVKNQGADTQYF.

This clonotype was counted only a few times. This chain joins TRBV7-8 and TRBJ1-2; D remains unclear. The CDR3 is 12 residues long. The ends were cut back, 3 bases at V and 8 bases at J, with 10 bases in the middle. CDR1 and CDR2 from the germline V gene are SGHVS and FQNEAQ. The CDR3 DNA follows: TGTGCCAGCAGCTTTCGGGAGTCAGGCTACACCTTC. It translates to CASSFRESGYTF.

This chain links TRBV6-6 with TRBJ2-7; the match to TRBD1 covers 8 bases. There are 14 residues in the CDR3. Per the germline V gene, CDR1 is MNHNY and CDR2 is SVGAGI (reference sequence). J was trimmed by 2 bases and V by 4 bases; bases with no gene match: 4. DNA for the CDR3: TGTGCCAGCAGTTCGACAGGGGATACCTACGAGCAGTACTTC. Translating gives CASSSTGDTYEQYF.

This clonotype was seen only a few times. The chain is built from TRBV4-2 and TRBJ2-2, with D unresolved. V was cut by 2 bases and J by 6 bases, with 16 bases left in between. CDR1 is LGHNA and CDR2 is YNFKEQ in the germline V gene. The CDR3 contains 16 residues. The CDR3 protein is CASSQIDKVLAGELFF. The DNA for the CDR3 is TGTGCCAGCAGCCAAATAGACAAAGTCTTGGCCGGGGAGCTGTTTTTT.

This clonotype was detected a few times. V and J are TRBV24-1 and TRBJ2-3, with TRBD1 identical over 8 bases. The trim removed 0 bases at V and 11 bases at J, leaving 9 bases unmatched. Germline CDR1 is KGHDR and CDR2 is SFDVKD. This CDR3 region has 15 residues. In DNA, the CDR3 is TGTGCCACCAGTGATTTGCCTCAGACAGGGGTTGGGCAGTATTTT. Its protein product is CATSDLPQTGVGQYF.

There are a few counts of this clonotype. The J gene is TRBJ2-5, the V gene TRBV7-2; 9 positions match TRBD2. Germline trimming cut 5 bases from V and 2 bases from J; bases unmatched to any gene: 9. CDR3 length equals 16 residues. The germline V gene has CDR1 SGHTA and CDR2 FQGNSA. CDR3 in DNA: TGTGCCAGCAGCCTTGCCGGGACTAGCCTACAAGAGACCCAGTACTTC. It specifies CASSLAGTSLQETQYF.

This clonotype was observed many times. The chain couples TRBV7-9 to TRBJ2-5; perhaps TRBD2 as D (5 bases). V was trimmed by 5 bases and J by 4 bases, leaving 20 bases between them. Germline V gene data show CDR1 as SEHNR and CDR2 as FQNEAQ (reference sequence). This CDR3 spans 16 amino acids. The CDR3 DNA is TGTGCCAGCAGCCCACGGACTGCCTATGGACGAGAGACCCAGTACTTC. This codes for CASSPRTAYGRETQYF.

This chain connects TRBV12-3 or TRBV12-4 to TRBJ1-5; 9 nucleotides agree with TRBD1. J was trimmed by 4 bases and V by 7 bases; bases with no gene match: 8. This CDR3 is built from 15 residues. The CDR3 loop reads CASNTRDRENQPQHF. In DNA form, the CDR3 reads TGTGCCAGCAATACTCGGGACAGGGAGAATCAGCCCCAGCATTTT.